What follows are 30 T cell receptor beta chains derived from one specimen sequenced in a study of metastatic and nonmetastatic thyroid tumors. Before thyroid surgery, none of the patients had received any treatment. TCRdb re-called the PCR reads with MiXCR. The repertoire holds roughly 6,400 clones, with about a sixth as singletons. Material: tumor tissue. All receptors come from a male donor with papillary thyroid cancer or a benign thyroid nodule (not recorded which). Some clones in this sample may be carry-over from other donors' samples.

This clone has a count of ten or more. The CDR3 loop is CASSLGGNEQFF. The CDR3 DNA is TGTGCCAGCAGCCTCGGAGGCAATGAGCAGTTCTTC. The gene calls are TRBV5-4 and TRBJ2-1; possible D gene TRBD2, 5 bases. Looked up from germline, CDR1 is SGHNT and CDR2 is YYREEE (reference sequence). CDR3 length equals 12 residues. The ends were cut back, 4 bases at V and 6 bases at J, with 8 bases in the middle.

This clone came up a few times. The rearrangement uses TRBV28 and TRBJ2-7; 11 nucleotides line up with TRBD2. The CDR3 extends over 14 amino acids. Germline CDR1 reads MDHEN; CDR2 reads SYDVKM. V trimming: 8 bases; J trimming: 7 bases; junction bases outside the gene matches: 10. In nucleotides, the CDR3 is TGTGCCAGCCGACCACTAGCGGGAGAGGAAGAGCAGTACTTC. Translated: CASRPLAGEEEQYF.

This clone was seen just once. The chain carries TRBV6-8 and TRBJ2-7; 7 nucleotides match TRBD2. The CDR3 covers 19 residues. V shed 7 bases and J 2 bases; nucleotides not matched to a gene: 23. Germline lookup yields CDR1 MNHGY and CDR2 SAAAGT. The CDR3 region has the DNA TGTGCCAGCATCTGCGACCTCCGCGGGGGAACTCCGGGTGCCTACGAGCAGTACTTC. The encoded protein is CASICDLRGGTPGAYEQYF.

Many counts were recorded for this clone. CDR3 in DNA: TGTGCCAGTAGCAATCGTAGGGTAGCGGGAGCGACAGATACGCAGTATTTT. It specifies CASSNRRVAGATDTQYF. V is TRBV19 and J is TRBJ2-3; TRBD2 aligns across 9 bases. CDR3 size: 17 residues. J was trimmed by 3 bases and V by 6 bases; bases with no gene match: 13. Germline-derived CDR1 and CDR2 are LNHDA and SQIVND (reference sequence).

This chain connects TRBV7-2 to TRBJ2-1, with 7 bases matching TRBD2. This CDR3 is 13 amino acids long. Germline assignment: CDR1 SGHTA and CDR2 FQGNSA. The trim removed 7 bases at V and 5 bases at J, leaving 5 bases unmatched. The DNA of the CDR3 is TGTGCCAGCATCTCTAGCGGTCACAATGAGCAGTTCTTC. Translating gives CASISSGHNEQFF.

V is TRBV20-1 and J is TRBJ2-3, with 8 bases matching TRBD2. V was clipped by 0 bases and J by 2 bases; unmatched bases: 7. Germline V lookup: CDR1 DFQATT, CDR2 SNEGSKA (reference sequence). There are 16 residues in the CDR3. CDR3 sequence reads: CSARDHTRGVTDTQYF. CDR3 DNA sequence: TGCAGTGCTAGAGATCATACGCGGGGGGTCACAGATACGCAGTATTTT.

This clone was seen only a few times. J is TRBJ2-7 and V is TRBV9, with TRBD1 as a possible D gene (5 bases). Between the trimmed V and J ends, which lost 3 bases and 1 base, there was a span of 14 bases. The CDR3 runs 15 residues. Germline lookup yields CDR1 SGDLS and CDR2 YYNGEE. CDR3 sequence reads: CASSGSREGSYEQYF. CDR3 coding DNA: TGTGCCAGCAGCGGAAGCAGGGAAGGGTCCTACGAGCAGTACTTC.

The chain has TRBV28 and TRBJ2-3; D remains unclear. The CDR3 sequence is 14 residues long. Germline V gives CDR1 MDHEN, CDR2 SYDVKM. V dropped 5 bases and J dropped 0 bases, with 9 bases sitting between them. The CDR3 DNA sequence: TGTGCCAGCAGTCCCGGTGGGAGCACAGATACGCAGTATTTT. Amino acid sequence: CASSPGGSTDTQYF.

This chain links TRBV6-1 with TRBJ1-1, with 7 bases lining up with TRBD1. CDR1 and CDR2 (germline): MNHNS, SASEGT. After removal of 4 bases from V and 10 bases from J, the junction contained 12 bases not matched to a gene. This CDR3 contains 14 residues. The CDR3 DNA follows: TGTGCCAGCAGTGTCGACAGGGAAGTTGCCCGAGCTTTCTTT. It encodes CASSVDREVARAFF.

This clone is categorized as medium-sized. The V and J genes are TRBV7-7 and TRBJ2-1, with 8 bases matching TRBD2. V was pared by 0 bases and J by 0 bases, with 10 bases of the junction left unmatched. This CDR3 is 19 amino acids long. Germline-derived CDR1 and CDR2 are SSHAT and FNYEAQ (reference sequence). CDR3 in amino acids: CASSLAAGESGSSYNEQFF. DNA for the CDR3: TGTGCCAGCAGCTTAGCTGCAGGGGAGAGCGGGAGCTCCTACAATGAGCAGTTCTTC.

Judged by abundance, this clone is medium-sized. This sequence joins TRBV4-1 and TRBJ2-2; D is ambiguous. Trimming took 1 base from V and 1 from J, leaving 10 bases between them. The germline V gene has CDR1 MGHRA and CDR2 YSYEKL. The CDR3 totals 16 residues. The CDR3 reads CASSQGIRRNTGELFF. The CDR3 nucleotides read TGCGCCAGCAGCCAAGGAATCCGAAGGAACACCGGGGAGCTGTTTTTT.

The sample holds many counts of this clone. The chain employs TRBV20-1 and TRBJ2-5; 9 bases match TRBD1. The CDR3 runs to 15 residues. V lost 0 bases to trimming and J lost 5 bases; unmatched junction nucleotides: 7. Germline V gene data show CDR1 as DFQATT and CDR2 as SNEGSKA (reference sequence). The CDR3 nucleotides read TGCAGTGCTAGAGACACCACAGGGGGCACGGAGACCCAGTACTTC. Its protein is CSARDTTGGTETQYF.

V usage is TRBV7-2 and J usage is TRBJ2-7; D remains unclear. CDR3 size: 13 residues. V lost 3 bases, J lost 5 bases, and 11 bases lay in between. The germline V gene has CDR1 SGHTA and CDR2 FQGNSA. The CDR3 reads CASSFWAGNEQYF. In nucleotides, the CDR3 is TGTGCCAGCAGCTTTTGGGCTGGAAACGAGCAGTACTTC.

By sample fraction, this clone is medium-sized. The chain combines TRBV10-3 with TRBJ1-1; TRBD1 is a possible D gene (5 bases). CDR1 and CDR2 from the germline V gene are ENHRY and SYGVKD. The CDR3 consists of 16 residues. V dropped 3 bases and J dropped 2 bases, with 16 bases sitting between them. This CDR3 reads CAISDPLGRANTEAFF. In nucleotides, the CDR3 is TGTGCCATCAGTGATCCCCTGGGCAGGGCTAACACTGAAGCTTTCTTT.

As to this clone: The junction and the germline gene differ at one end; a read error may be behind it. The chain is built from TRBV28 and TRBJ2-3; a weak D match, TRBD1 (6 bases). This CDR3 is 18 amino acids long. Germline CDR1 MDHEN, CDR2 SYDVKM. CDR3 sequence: CASSLSSGQMDMGDAQCF. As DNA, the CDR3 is TGTGCCAGCAGTTTGAGTTCCGGACAGATGGATATGGGGGATGCGCAATGTTTT.

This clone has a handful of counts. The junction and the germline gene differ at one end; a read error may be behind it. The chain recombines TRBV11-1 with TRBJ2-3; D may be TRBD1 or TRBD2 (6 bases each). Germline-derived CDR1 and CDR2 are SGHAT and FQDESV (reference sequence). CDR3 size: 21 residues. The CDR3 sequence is CASSLDLGLSITPGGTDAQYF. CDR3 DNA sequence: TGTGCCAGCAGCTTAGATCTTGGGCTTTCTATAACTCCCGGGGGCACAGATGCGCAGTATTTT.

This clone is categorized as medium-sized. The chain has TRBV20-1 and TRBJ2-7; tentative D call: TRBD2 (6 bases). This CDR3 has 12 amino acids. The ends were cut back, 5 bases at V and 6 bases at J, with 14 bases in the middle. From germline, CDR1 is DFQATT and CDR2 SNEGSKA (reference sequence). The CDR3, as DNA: TGCAGTGCTCCCCTGGCCGGGAGCGAGCAGTACTTC. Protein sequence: CSAPLAGSEQYF.

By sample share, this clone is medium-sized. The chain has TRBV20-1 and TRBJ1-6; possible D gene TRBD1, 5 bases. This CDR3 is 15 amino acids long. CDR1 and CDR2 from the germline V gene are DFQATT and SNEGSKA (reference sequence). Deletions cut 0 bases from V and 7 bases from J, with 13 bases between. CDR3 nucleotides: TGCAGTGCTAGAGATTACGGGGAGGGGAATTCACCCCTCCACTTT. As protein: CSARDYGEGNSPLHF.

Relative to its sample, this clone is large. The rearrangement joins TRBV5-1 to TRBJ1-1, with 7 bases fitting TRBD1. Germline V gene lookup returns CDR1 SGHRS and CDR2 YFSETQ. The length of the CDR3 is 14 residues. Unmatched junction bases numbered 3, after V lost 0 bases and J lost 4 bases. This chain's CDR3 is CASSLASGGTEAFF. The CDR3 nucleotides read TGCGCCAGCAGCTTGGCCTCAGGGGGCACTGAAGCTTTCTTT.

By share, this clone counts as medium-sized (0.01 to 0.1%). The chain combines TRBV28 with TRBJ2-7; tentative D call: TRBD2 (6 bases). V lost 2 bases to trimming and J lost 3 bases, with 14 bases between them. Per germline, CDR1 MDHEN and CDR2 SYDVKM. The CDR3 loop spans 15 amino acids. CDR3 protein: CASSLGPGRIYEQYF. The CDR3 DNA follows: TGTGCCAGCAGTTTAGGCCCAGGGAGGATCTACGAGCAGTACTTC.

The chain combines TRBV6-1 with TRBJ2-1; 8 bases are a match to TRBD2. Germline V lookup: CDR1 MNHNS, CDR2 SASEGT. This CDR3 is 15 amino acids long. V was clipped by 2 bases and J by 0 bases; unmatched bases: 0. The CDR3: CASSELAGSYNEQFF. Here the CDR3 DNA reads TGTGCCAGCAGTGAACTAGCGGGCTCCTACAATGAGCAGTTCTTC.

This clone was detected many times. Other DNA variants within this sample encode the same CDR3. The DNA of the CDR3 is TGTGCCAGCAGTGAACAGGGGTACACTGAAGCTTTCTTT. This translates into CASSEQGYTEAFF. The gene calls are TRBV13 and TRBJ1-1, with 7 bases lining up with TRBD1. CDR1 is PRHDT, CDR2 FYEKMQ, per germline (reference sequence). The V gene end was trimmed by 6 bases and the J gene end by 3 bases; junction bases not matched to a gene: 4. The CDR3 has 13 amino acids.

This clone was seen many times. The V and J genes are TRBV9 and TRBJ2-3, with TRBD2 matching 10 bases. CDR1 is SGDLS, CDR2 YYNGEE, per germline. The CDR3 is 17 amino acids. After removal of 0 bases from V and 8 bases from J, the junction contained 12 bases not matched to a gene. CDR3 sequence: CASSVGRLAGVQGTQYF. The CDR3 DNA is TGTGCCAGCAGCGTAGGTAGACTAGCGGGCGTTCAGGGTACGCAGTATTTT.

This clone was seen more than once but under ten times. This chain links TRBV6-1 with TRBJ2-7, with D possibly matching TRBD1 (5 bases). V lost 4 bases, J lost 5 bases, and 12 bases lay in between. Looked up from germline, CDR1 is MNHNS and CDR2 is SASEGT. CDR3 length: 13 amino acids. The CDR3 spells CASSAAGSDEQYF. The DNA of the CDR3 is TGTGCCAGCAGTGCTGCAGGGTCCGACGAGCAGTACTTC.

In DNA, the CDR3 is TGTGCCAGCAGCTTAGGTGGACAGGGGTCAACCGGGGAGCTGTTTTTT. As protein: CASSLGGQGSTGELFF. The gene calls are TRBV11-2 and TRBJ2-2, with 9 bases fitting TRBD1. After removal of 1 base from V and 5 bases from J, the junction contained 5 bases not matched to a gene. This CDR3 is built from 16 residues. Germline lookup yields CDR1 SGHAT and CDR2 FQNNGV.

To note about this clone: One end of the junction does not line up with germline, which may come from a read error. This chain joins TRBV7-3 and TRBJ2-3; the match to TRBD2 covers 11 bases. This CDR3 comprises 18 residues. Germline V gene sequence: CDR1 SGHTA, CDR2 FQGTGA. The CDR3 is CASSQVLAGGPRGDTQYF. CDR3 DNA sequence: TGCGCCAGCAGCCAAGTCCTAGCGGGAGGACCTCGAGGAGATACGCAGTATTTT.

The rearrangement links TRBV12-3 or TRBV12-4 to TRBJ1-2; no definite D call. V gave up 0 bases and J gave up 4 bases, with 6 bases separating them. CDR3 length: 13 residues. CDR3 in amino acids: CASSLAPSYGYTF. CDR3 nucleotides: TGTGCCAGCAGTTTAGCGCCCTCCTATGGCTACACCTTC.

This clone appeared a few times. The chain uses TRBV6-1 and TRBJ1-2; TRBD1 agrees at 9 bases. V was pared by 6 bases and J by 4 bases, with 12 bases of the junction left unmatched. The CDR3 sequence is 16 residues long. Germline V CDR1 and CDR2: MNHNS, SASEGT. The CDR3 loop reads CASSPVTGGGSYGYTF. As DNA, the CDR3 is TGTGCCAGCAGCCCCGTGACAGGGGGAGGAAGCTATGGCTACACCTTC.

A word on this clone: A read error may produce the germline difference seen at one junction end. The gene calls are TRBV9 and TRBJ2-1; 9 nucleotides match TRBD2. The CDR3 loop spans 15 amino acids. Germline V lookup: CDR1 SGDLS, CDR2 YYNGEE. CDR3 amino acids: CASIVVSGSYKEQFF. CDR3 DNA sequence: TGTGCCAGCATCGTAGTTAGCGGGAGTTACAAGGAGCAGTTCTTC.

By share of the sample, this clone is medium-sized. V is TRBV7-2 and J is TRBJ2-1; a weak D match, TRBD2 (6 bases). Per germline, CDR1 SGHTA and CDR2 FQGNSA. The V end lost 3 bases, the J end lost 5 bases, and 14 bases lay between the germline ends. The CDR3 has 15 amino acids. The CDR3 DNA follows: TGTGCCAGCAGCTTGCCCCGGGACTTGGACAATGAGCAGTTCTTC. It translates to CASSLPRDLDNEQFF.